One and the same sample provided the 3 T cell receptor beta chains below, sequenced in a study of spatial heterogeneity in lung cancer. One entry per CDR3 protein results from TCRdb running MiXCR on the 5' RACE reads. The table has about 1,900 distinct CDR3 sequences, approximately 7.8% seen once. Time point: sample taken at primary tumor resection. Whole RNA from tumor, nontumor lung or frozen PBMC was sequenced unsorted. Sequences were derived from normal lung tissue next to the tumor, sampled at surgery. The source of these receptors is a male donor with early-stage non-small cell lung cancer.

This clonotype is labeled as medium-sized (0.01 to 0.1%). This beta chain is a stray sequence in a library constructed for alpha chains; its clone size is not meaningful. The CDR3 is CASSSLPPEGYEQYF. CDR3 in DNA: TGTGCCAGTAGCTCCCTCCCTCCGGAGGGTTACGAGCAGTACTTC. The chain joins TRBV19 to TRBJ2-7; a weak D match, TRBD2 (6 bases). The germline CDR1 and CDR2 sequences are LNHDA and SQIVND (reference sequence). V was cut by 6 bases and J by 4 bases, with 19 bases left in between. The CDR3 consists of 15 residues.

In its sample, this clonotype is medium-sized. The size of this beta chain means little, since it is a stray read in a library made for alpha chains. V is TRBV12-3 or TRBV12-4 and J is TRBJ1-4; D call uncertain. V dropped 5 bases and J dropped 8 bases, with 18 bases sitting between them. CDR3 size: 15 residues. The CDR3 here is CASSVGGRAYEKLFF. CDR3 nucleotides: TGTGCCAGCAGTGTGGGAGGGCGGGCTTACGAAAAACTGTTTTTT.

This clonotype is medium-sized in the sample. This beta chain slipped into a library made for alpha chains as a stray read, so its size is not meaningful. The chain has TRBV6-2 or TRBV6-3 and TRBJ2-7; TRBD2 aligns across 7 bases. V was pared by 8 bases and J by 2 bases, with 12 bases of the junction left unmatched. CDR1 is MNHEY, CDR2 SVGEGT, per germline. The CDR3 loop spans 15 amino acids. CDR3 residues: CASALLAPNTYEQYF. DNA for the CDR3: TGTGCCAGCGCTCTACTAGCGCCCAACACCTACGAGCAGTACTTC.